This paragraph covers one T cell receptor beta chain sequence. Profiled with immunoSEQ multiplex PCR; TCRdb holds only in-frame clones, not every one. This repertoire shows 55,000 to 75,000 clones, about 94% found once; its top ten account for 3%. Germline lookup yields CDR1 LGHNA and CDR2 YSLEER. The ends were cut back, 0 bases at V and 10 bases at J, with 11 bases in the middle. The CDR3 totals 13 residues. This entry is derived from a study of technical replicates of blood from a handful of donors. The TCR comes from a human donor in good health. Some clones in this sample may be carry-over from other donors' samples. The V call is TRBV4-3, the J call TRBJ2-3; maybe TRBD2 (5 bases). What was sequenced was PBMCs. The CDR3 is CASSQDRGSPQYF. CDR3 DNA: TGCGCCAGCAGCCAAGATCGGGGTAGTCCGCAGTATTTT.